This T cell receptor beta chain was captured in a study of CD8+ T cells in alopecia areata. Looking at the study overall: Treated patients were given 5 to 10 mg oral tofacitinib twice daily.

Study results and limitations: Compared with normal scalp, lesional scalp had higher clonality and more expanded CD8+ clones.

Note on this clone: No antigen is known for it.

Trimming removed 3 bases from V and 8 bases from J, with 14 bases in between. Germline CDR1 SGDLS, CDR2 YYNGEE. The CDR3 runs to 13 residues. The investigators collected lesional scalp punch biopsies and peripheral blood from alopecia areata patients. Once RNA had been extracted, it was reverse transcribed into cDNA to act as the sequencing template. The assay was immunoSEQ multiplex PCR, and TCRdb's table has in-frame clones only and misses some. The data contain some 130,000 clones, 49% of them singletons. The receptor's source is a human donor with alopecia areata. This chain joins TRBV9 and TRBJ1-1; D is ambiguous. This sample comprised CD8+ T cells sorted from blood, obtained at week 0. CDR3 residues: CASSGAGLEEAFF. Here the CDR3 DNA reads TGTGCCAGCAGCGGGGCAGGCCTAGAAGAAGCTTTCTTT.